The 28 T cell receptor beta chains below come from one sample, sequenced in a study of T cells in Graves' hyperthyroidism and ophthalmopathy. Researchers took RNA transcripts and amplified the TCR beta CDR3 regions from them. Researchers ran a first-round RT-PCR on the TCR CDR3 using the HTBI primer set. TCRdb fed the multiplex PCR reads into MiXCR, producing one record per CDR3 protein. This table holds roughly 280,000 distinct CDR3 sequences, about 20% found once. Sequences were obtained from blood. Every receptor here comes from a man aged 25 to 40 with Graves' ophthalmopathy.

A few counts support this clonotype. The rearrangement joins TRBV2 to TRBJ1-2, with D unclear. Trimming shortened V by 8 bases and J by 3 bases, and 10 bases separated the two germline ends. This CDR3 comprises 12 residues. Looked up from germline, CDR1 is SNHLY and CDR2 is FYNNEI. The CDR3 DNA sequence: TGTGCCAGCCTTGGACCTGACTATGGCTACACCTTC. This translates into CASLGPDYGYTF.

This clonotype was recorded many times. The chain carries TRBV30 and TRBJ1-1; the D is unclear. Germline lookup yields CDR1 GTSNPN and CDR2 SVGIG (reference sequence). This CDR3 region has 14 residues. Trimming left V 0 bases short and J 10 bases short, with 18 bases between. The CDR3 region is CAWSVFQAYFPAFF. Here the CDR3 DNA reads TGTGCCTGGAGTGTATTTCAGGCTTATTTCCCAGCTTTCTTT. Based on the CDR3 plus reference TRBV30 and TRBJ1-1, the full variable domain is SQTIHQWPATLVQPVGSPLSLECTVEGTSNPNLYWYRQAAGRGLQLLFYSVGIGQISSEVPQNLSASRPQDRQFILSSKKLLLSDSGFYLCAWSVFQAYFPAFFGQGTRLTVV.

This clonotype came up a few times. Here the CDR3 DNA reads TGCAGTGCTAGCCTACCCCCCTACGAGCAGTACTTC. Translated, it gives CSASLPPYEQYF. The chain recombines TRBV20-1 with TRBJ2-7; no firm D call. The CDR3 has 12 residues. V lost 3 bases, J lost 2 bases, and 8 bases lay in between. Looked up from germline, CDR1 is DFQATT and CDR2 is SNEGSKA (reference sequence).

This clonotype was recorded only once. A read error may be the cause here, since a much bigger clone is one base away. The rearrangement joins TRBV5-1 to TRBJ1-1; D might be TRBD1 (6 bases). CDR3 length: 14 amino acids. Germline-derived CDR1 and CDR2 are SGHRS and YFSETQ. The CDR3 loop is CTSREGQMNTEAFF. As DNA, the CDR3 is TGCACCAGCAGGGAAGGACAGATGAACACTGAAGCTTTCTTT.

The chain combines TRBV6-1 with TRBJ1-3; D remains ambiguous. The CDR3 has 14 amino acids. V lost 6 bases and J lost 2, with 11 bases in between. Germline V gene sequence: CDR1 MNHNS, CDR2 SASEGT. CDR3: CASRSRQPGNTIYF. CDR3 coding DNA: TGTGCCAGCAGGTCGAGGCAGCCTGGAAACACCATATATTTT.

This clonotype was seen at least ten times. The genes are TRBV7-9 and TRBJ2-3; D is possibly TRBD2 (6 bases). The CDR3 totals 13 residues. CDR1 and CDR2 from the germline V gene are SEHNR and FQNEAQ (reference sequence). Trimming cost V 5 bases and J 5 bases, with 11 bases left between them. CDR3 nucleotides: TGTGCCAGCAGCGTCGAGGAGGGAGATACGCAGTATTTT. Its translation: CASSVEEGDTQYF.

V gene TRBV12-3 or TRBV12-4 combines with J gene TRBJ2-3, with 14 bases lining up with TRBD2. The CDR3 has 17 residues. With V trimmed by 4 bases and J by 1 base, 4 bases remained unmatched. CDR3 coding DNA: TGTGCCAGCAGTTCGGGACTAGCGGGAGTGGGCACAGATACGCAGTATTTT. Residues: CASSSGLAGVGTDTQYF.

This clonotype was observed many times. CDR3 residues: CASTYSGRRSDEQYF. CDR3 bases: TGCGCCAGCACCTATAGCGGGAGAAGATCCGACGAGCAGTACTTC. This chain connects TRBV5-1 to TRBJ2-7; the match to TRBD2 covers 9 bases. The V segment lost 6 bases and the J segment 5 bases; nucleotides outside the gene matches: 12. Germline V lookup: CDR1 SGHRS, CDR2 YFSETQ. This CDR3 has 15 amino acids. Full variable domain (rest looked up from reference TRBV5-1 and TRBJ2-7): KAGVTQTPRYLIKTRGQQVTLSCSPISGHRSVSWYQQTPGQGLQFLFEYFSETQRNKGNFPGRFSGRQFSNSRSEMNVSTLELGDSALYLCASTYSGRRSDEQYFGPGTRLTVT.

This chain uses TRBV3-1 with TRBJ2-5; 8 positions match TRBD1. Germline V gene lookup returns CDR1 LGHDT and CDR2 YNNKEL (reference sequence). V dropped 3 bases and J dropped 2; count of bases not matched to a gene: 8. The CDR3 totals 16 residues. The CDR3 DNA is TGTGCCAGCAGCCAGGGGCAGGGGGCTTATCAAGAGACCCAGTACTTC. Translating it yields CASSQGQGAYQETQYF.

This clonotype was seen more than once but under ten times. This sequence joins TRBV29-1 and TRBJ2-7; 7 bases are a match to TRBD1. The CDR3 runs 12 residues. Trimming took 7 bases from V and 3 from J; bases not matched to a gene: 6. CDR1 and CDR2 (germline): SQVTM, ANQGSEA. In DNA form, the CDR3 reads TGCAGCGGGCAGACAGGGAGCTACGAGCAGTACTTC. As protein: CSGQTGSYEQYF.

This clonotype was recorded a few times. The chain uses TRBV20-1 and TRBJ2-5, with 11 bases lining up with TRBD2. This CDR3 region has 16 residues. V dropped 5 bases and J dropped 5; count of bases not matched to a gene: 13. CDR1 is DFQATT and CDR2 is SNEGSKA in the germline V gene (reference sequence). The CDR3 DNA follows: TGCAGTGCTGATTCTAGCGGGAGGTCGGCGGAGGAGACCCAGTACTTC. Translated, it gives CSADSSGRSAEETQYF.

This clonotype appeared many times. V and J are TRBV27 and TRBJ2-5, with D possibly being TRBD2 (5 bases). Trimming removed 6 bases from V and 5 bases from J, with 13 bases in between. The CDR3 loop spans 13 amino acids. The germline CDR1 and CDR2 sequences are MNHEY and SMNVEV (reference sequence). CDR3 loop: CASSLAGRETQYF. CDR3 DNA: TGTGCCAGCAGCCTCGCGGGTAGGGAGACCCAGTACTTC.

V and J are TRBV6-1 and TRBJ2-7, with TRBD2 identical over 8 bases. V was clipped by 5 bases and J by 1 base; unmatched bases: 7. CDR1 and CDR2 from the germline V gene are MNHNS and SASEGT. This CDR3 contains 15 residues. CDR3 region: CASSPGLAVSYEQYF. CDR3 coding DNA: TGTGCCAGCAGTCCAGGACTAGCTGTATCCTACGAGCAGTACTTC.

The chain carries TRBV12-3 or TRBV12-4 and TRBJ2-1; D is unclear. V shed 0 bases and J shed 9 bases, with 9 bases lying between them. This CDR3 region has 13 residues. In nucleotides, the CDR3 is TGTGCCAGCAGTTTAGCGTTCCCATTTGAGCAGTTCTTC. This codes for CASSLAFPFEQFF.

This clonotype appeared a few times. CDR3 sequence (DNA): TGCAGTGCTAGAGGGGAGGGTGGCGAGCAGTACTTC. Translating it yields CSARGEGGEQYF. This rearrangement joins TRBV20-1 to TRBJ2-7; 7 bases align to TRBD2. Germline loops: CDR1 DFQATT, CDR2 SNEGSKA (reference sequence). This CDR3 comprises 12 residues. Trimming removed 1 base from V and 6 bases from J; junction bases left unmatched: 3.

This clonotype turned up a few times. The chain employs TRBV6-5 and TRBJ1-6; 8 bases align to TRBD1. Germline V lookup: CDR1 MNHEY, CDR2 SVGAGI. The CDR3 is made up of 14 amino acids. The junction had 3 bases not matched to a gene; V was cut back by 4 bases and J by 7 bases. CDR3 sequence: CASSWDRTNSPLHF. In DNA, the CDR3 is TGTGCCAGCAGTTGGGACAGGACGAATTCACCCCTCCACTTT.

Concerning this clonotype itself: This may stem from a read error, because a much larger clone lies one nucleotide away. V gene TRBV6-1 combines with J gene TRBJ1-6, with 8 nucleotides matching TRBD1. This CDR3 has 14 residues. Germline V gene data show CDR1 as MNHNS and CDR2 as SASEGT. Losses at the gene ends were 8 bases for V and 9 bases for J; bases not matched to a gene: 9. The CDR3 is CASEDGQGCSPLHF. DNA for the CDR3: TGTGCCAGCGAAGACGGACAGGGTTGTTCACCCCTCCACTTT.

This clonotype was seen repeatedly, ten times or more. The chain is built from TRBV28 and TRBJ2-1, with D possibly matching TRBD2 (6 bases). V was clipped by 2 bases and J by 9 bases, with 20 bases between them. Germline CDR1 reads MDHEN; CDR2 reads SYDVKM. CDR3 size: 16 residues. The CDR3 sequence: CASSLVRGTPDGEQFF. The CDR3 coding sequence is TGTGCCAGCAGTTTAGTACGGGGGACTCCTGATGGTGAGCAGTTCTTC.

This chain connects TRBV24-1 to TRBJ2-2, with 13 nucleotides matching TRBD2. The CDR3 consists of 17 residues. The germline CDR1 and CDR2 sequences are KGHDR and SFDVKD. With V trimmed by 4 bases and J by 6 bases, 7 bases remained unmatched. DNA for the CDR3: TGTGCCACCAGTGAAGCAACTAGCGGGAGGGCCGCCGGGGAGCTGTTTTTT. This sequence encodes CATSEATSGRAAGELFF.

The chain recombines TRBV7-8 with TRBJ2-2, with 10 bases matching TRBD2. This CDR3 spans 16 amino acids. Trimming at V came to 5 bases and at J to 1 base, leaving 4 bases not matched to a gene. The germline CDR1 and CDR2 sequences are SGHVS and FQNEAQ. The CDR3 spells CASSLRTSGNTGELFF. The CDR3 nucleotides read TGTGCCAGCAGCCTGCGGACTAGCGGGAACACCGGGGAGCTGTTTTTT.

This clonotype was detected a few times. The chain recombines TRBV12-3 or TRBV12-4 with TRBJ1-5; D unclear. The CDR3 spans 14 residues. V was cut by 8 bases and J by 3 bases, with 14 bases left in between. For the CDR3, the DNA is TGTGCCAGCGTTTCAACGGGTTTCAATCAGCCCCAGCATTTT. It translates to CASVSTGFNQPQHF.

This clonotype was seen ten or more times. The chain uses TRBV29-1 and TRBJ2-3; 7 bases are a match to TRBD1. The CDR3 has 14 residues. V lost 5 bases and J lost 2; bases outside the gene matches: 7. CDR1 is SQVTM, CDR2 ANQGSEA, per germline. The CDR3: CSVLTGHDTDTQYF. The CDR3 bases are TGCAGCGTTCTGACAGGGCACGACACAGATACGCAGTATTTT.

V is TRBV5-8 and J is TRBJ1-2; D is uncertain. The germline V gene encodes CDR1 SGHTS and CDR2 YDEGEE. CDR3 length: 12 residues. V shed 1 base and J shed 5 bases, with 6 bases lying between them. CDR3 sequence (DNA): TGTGCCAGCAGCTTGTTTCGATATGGCTACACCTTC. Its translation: CASSLFRYGYTF.

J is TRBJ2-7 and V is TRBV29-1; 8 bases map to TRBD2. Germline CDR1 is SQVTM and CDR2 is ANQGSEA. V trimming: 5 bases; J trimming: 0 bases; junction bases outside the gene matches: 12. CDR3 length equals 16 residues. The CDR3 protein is CSVLGGASGYSYEQYF. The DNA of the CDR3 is TGCAGCGTTTTGGGGGGGGCTAGCGGGTACTCCTACGAGCAGTACTTC.

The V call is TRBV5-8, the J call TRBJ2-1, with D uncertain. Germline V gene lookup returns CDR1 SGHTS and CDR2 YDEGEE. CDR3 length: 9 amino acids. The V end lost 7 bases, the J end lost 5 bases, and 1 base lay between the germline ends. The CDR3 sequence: CASHNEQFF. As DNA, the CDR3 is TGTGCCAGCCACAATGAGCAGTTCTTC.

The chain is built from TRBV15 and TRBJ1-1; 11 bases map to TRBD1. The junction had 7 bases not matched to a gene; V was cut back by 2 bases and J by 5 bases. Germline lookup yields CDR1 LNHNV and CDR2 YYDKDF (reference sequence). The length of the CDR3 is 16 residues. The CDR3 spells CATSRYRDRGKTEAFF. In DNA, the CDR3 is TGTGCCACCAGCAGATACCGGGACAGGGGGAAAACTGAAGCTTTCTTT.

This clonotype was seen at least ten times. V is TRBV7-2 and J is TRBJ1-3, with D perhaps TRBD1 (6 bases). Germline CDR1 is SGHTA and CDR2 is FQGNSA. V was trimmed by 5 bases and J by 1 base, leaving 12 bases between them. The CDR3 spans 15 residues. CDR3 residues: CASSSGTFSGNTIYF. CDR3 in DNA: TGTGCCAGCAGCAGCGGGACATTTTCTGGAAACACCATATATTTT.

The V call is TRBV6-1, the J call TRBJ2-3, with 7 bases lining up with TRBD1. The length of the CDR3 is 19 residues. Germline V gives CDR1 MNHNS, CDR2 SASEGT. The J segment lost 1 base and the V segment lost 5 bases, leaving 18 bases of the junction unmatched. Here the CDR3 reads CASSSPFGSTGLGTDTQYF. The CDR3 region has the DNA TGTGCCAGCAGTTCGCCCTTTGGGTCGACAGGGCTAGGCACAGATACGCAGTATTTT.